These 16 T cell receptor beta chains were sequenced from one sample in a study of CD8+ T cells in alopecia areata. Described treatment: oral pan-JAK inhibitor, 5-10 mg twice daily. RNA was extracted and reverse transcribed into cDNA as the sequencing template. The repertoire was sequenced with immunoSEQ multiplex PCR; TCRdb's copy has only in-frame clones and lacks some. The repertoire holds 150,000 to 250,000 clones, with around 60% as singletons. The sequencing here drew on CD4+ T cells sorted from blood, taken at week 4, from a patient treated with tofacitinib. These receptors all come from a human donor with alopecia areata.

The V and J genes are TRBV29-1 and TRBJ2-2, with 8 bases lining up with TRBD1. V trimming: 7 bases; J trimming: 3 bases; junction bases outside the gene matches: 7. Germline-derived CDR1 and CDR2 are SQVTM and ANQGSEA. The CDR3 totals 14 residues. For the CDR3, the DNA is TGCAGCGCCTGTGTGGACAGGGACACCGGGGAGCTGTTTTTT. Protein product: CSACVDRDTGELFF.

The chain has TRBV7-2 and TRBJ2-3; maybe TRBD2 (5 bases). V was clipped by 0 bases and J by 5 bases, with 9 bases between them. The CDR3 contains 14 residues. Germline values: CDR1 SGHTA, CDR2 FQGNSA. This CDR3 is CASSLAASLDTQYF. The DNA for the CDR3 is TGTGCCAGCAGCTTAGCTGCTAGCTTAGATACGCAGTATTTT.

The rearrangement links TRBV29-1 to TRBJ2-1, with a possible D match to TRBD2 (6 bases). Between the trimmed V and J ends, which lost 4 bases and 4 bases, there was a span of 14 bases. The germline V gene encodes CDR1 SQVTM and CDR2 ANQGSEA. CDR3 length equals 14 residues. The CDR3 loop is CSVVAGTVYNEQFF. The CDR3 bases are TGCAGCGTTGTTGCAGGGACTGTATACAATGAGCAGTTCTTC.

CDR3 region: CAWAGTSGGEQYF. In DNA form, the CDR3 reads TGTGCCTGGGCCGGGACTAGCGGGGGCGAGCAGTACTTC. This sequence joins TRBV30 and TRBJ2-7; TRBD2 matches 14 bases. The germline CDR1 and CDR2 sequences are GTSNPN and SVGIG (reference sequence). V was pared by 5 bases and J by 6 bases, with 3 bases of the junction left unmatched. CDR3 length: 13 residues.

The chain carries TRBV7-2 and TRBJ2-5; D might be TRBD2 (5 bases). Trimming took 2 bases from V and 5 from J, leaving 18 bases between them. The CDR3 is 16 amino acids. The germline CDR1 and CDR2 sequences are SGHTA and FQGNSA. Here the CDR3 DNA reads TGTGCCAGCAGCTTATTACCCGGTGGACGAGGGGAGACCCAGTACTTC. Its translation is CASSLLPGGRGETQYF. The full variable domain, its missing parts supplied by reference TRBV7-2 and TRBJ2-5, is GAGVSQSPSNKVTEKGKDVELRCDPISGHTALYWYRQSLGQGLEFLIYFQGNSAPDKSGLPSDRFSAERTGGSVSTLTIQRTQQEDSAVYLCASSLLPGGRGETQYFGPGTRLLVL.

The CDR3 region has the DNA TGTGCCAGCAACTCCGAGGATTGGGGGGAGCTGTTTTTT. This gives the protein CASNSEDWGELFF. The rearrangement uses TRBV28 and TRBJ2-2; D unclear. The CDR3 extends over 13 amino acids. From germline, CDR1 is MDHEN and CDR2 SYDVKM. V was shortened by 7 bases and J by 8 bases, with 14 bases between the two germline ends.

The chain recombines TRBV5-6 with TRBJ1-2; the D gene is possibly TRBD1 (5 bases). Per germline, CDR1 SGHDT and CDR2 YYEEEE. V was clipped by 3 bases and J by 4 bases, with 10 bases between them. The CDR3 is 13 amino acids. In nucleotides, the CDR3 is TGTGCCAGCAGCTCTACAGGAGGCTATGGCTACACCTTC. It codes for CASSSTGGYGYTF.

This chain connects TRBV30 to TRBJ1-1; D might be TRBD1 (5 bases). V was trimmed by 0 bases and J by 4 bases, leaving 9 bases between them. Per germline, CDR1 GTSNPN and CDR2 SVGIG (reference sequence). The CDR3 runs to 13 residues. The CDR3 bases are TGTGCCTGGAGTGTGCGAGGGGTCACTGAAGCTTTCTTT. It codes for CAWSVRGVTEAFF.

The chain joins TRBV6-5 to TRBJ1-2, with D perhaps matching TRBD1 (5 bases). This CDR3 has 14 residues. Trimming removed 7 bases at V and 0 bases at J, with 12 bases between. Germline CDR1 MNHEY, CDR2 SVGAGI. Here the CDR3 reads CASNTGTANYGYTF. DNA of the CDR3: TGTGCCAGCAATACCGGGACCGCTAACTATGGCTACACCTTC.

This chain links TRBV7-9 with TRBJ2-7, with unresolved D. The CDR3 contains 14 residues. Trimming stripped 5 bases from V and 5 bases from J, with 16 bases between. The germline CDR1 and CDR2 sequences are SEHNR and FQNEAQ (reference sequence). CDR3 sequence: CASSPRTETNEQYF. In DNA form, the CDR3 reads TGTGCCAGCAGCCCACGCACAGAAACGAACGAGCAGTACTTC.

The rearrangement uses TRBV5-1 and TRBJ1-2, with 7 bases identical to TRBD1. The CDR3 sequence is 14 residues long. Germline V gene sequence: CDR1 SGHRS, CDR2 YFSETQ. Germline trimming cut 0 bases from V and 7 bases from J; bases unmatched to any gene: 6. Here the CDR3 DNA reads TGCGCCAGCAGCTTGGGACAGGGCCACGGTGGCTACACCTTC. This codes for CASSLGQGHGGYTF.

The rearrangement uses TRBV27 and TRBJ1-2; no definite D call. CDR3 size: 15 residues. Germline V gene data show CDR1 as MNHEY and CDR2 as SMNVEV (reference sequence). V gave up 2 bases and J gave up 1 base, with 11 bases separating them. The CDR3 nucleotides are TGTGCCAGCAGTTTAGAGGGCAGCCTTAACTATGGCTACACCTTC. Amino acids: CASSLEGSLNYGYTF.

The V and J genes are TRBV29-1 and TRBJ2-5; possibly TRBD1 for D (6 bases). Germline V lookup: CDR1 SQVTM, CDR2 ANQGSEA. The length of the CDR3 is 13 residues. V was clipped by 6 bases and J by 2 bases, with 13 bases between them. CDR3 sequence: CSVRDTLQETQYF. The CDR3 DNA sequence: TGCAGCGTCCGGGACACTCTGCAAGAGACCCAGTACTTC.

This clone is a singleton in its sample. The rearrangement links TRBV2 to TRBJ2-3; D is possibly TRBD2 (6 bases). The germline CDR1 and CDR2 sequences are SNHLY and FYNNEI. This CDR3 comprises 13 residues. Trimming cost V 5 bases and J 4 bases, with 10 bases left between them. The CDR3 is CASSMAGSDTQYF. For the CDR3, the DNA is TGTGCCAGCAGTATGGCGGGGTCAGATACGCAGTATTTT.

The CDR3 protein is CASRPGQGSYEQYF. The DNA of the CDR3 is TGTGCCAGTAGGCCGGGACAGGGATCCTACGAGCAGTACTTC. This chain links TRBV19 with TRBJ2-7; 9 bases line up with TRBD1. The germline CDR1 and CDR2 sequences are LNHDA and SQIVND (reference sequence). CDR3 length equals 14 residues. With 6 bases clipped from V and 1 base from J, the junction kept 4 bases outside the gene matches.

This clone was seen a few times. The chain joins TRBV7-9 to TRBJ1-1; no clear D gene. With 0 bases removed from V and 2 bases from J, the gap between germline ends came to 4 bases. Germline CDR1 reads SEHNR; CDR2 reads FQNEAQ (reference sequence). The CDR3 has 13 residues. The CDR3 coding sequence is TGTGCCAGCAGCTTAGCGGAAAACACTGAAGCTTTCTTT. Protein product: CASSLAENTEAFF.